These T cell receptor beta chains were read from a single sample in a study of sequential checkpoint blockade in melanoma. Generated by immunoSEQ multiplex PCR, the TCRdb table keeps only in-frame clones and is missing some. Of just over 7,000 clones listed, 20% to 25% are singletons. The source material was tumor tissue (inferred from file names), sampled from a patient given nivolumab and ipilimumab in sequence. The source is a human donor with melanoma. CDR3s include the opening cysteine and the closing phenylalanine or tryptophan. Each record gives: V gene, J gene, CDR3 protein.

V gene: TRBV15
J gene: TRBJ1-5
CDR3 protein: CATSTTVVNQPQHF

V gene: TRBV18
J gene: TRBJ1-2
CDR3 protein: CASSLGPDRSYGYTF

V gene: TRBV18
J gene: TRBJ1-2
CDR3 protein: CASSPGGANYGYTF

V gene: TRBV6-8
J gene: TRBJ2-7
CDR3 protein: CASTPFPADEQYF

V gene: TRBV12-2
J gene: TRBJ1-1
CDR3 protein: CATADRAWSTEAFF

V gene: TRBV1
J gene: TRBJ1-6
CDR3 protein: CASSQPGEGSSPLHF

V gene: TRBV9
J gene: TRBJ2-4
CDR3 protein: CASSRAIGQGWNIQYF

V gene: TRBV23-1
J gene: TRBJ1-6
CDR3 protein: CASSLGHTGLTNSPLHF

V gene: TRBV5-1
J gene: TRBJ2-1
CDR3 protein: CASSSGLAGSSYNEQFF

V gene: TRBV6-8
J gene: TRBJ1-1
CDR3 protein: CASSYEYTEAFF

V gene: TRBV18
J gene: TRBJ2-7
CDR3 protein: CASSPPRGTTTEQYF

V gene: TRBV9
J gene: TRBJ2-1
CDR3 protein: CASSPGTGVAGGLNEQFF

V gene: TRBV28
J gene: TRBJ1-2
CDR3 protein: CASSTGDYGYTF

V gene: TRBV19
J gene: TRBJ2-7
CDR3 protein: CASSMGSPGLSYEQYF

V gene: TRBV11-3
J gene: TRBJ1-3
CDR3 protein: CASSRGSRVSGNTIYF

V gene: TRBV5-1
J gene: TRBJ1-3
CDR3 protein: CASSLGVSGNTIYF

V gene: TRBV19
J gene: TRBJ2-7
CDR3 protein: CASRDPGLAGEQYF

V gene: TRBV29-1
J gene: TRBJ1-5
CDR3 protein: CSVAQGGNQPQHF

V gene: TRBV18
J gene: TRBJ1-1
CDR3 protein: CASSPSQETEAFF

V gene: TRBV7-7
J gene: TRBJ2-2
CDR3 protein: CASSGGDLTTGELFF

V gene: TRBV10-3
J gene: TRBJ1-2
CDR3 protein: CAISEFGSGTGGAYGYTF

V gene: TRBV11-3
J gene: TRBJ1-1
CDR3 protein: CASSLVPGNTEAFF

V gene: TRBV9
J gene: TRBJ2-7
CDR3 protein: CASNRQDSYEQYF

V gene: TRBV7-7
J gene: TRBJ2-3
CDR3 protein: CASSPLPTLRTDTQYF

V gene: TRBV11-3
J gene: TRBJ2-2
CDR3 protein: CASSLDGGYTGELFF

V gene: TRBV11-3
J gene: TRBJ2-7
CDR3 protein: CASSLDQAQSYEQYF

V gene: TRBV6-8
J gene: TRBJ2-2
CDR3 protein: CASRRSGGANTGELFF

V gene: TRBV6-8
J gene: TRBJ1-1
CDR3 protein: CASMEGLNTEAFF

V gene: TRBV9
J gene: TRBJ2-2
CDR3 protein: CASSGASGENTGELFF

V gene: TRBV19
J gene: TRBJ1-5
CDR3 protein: CASSIVSHQPQHF

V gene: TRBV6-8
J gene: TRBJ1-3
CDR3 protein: CASRIYMGGNTIYF

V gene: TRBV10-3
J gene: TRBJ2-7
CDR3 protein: CASRKQGQSEQYF

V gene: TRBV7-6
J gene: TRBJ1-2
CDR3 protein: CASSFGGGDYGYTF

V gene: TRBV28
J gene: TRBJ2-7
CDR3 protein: CASSLRRLAGVRRGEQYF

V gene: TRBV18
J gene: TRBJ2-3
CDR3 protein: CASSPLGIASDTQYF

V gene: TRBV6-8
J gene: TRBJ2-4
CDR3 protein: CASRVGLAKNIQYF

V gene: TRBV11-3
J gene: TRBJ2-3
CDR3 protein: CASSLGGRAQTSTDTQYF

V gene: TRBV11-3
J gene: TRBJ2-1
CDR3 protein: CASSFTSGAKNEQFF

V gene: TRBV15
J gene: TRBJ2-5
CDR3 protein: CATSRDQAGETQYF

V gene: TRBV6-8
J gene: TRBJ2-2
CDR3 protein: CASTDGLKAGELFF

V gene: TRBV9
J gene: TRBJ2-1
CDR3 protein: CASNSGGAINEQFF

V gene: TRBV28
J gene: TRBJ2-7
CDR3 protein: CASSLGTSSYEQYF

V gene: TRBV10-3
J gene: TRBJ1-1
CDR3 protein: CAISESNPLSLNTEAFF

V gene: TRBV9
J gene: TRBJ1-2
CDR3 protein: CASSPGAYGYTF

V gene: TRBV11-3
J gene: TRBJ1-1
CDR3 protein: CASSWTGTGVGTEAFF